The 3 T cell receptor beta chains listed next were all sequenced from one sample in a study of blood T cell repertoires in COVID-19. TCRdb keeps only in-frame clones here, not all; method: immunoSEQ multiplex PCR. The sample records a few hundred thousand clones, around 88% being singletons. Specimen: PBMCs or T cells enriched from blood (not recorded which). The receptor source for this set is a woman in her forties with acute COVID-19.

V is TRBV28 and J is TRBJ1-1, with D perhaps matching TRBD1 (5 bases). With 3 bases removed from V and 1 base from J, the gap between germline ends came to 9 bases. The CDR3 contains 14 residues. Per germline, CDR1 MDHEN and CDR2 SYDVKM. This CDR3 is CASSLSQGNTEAFF. The CDR3 DNA sequence: TGTGCCAGCAGTTTGTCCCAGGGGAACACTGAAGCTTTCTTT.

The rearrangement uses TRBV7-3 and TRBJ1-3; 7 bases match TRBD1. J gave up 4 bases and V 5 bases, and 2 bases lay outside the gene matches. CDR3 length equals 13 residues. Germline V CDR1 and CDR2: SGHTA, FQGTGA. The CDR3 here is CASSQGGGNTIYF. The CDR3 bases are TGTGCCAGCAGCCAGGGGGGAGGAAACACCATATATTTT.

J is TRBJ1-1 and V is TRBV2; D gene uncertain. This CDR3 region has 12 residues. The germline gives CDR1 SNHLY, CDR2 FYNNEI. With 6 bases removed from V and 6 bases from J, the gap between germline ends came to 11 bases. CDR3 sequence reads: CASRELISEAFF. CDR3 sequence (DNA): TGTGCCAGCAGGGAGTTAATATCTGAAGCTTTCTTT.